The subject of this entry is one TCR beta chain. Measured with immunoSEQ multiplex PCR; TCRdb has only the in-frame clones, and not every one. The sample includes over 85,000 clones, roughly 90% of them seen just once. The data derive from a study of blood T cell repertoires in COVID-19. This clonotype originated in a human donor with COVID-19, enrolled during active disease. The donor label of this sample is uncertain. Sample: peripheral blood.

Here the CDR3 DNA reads TGCGCCAGCAGCTTGACGACAGGGGCCACCTACGAGCAGTACTTC. It yields the protein CASSLTTGATYEQYF. The V and J genes are TRBV5-1 and TRBJ2-7; 8 positions agree with TRBD1. Germline V gene sequence: CDR1 SGHRS, CDR2 YFSETQ. The CDR3 spans 15 residues. With 1 base clipped from V and 2 bases from J, the junction kept 5 bases outside the gene matches.